This T cell receptor (beta chain) is from a study of shared clonotypes between healthy human individuals. Assay: immunoSEQ multiplex PCR; the TCRdb copy retains only in-frame clones and omits some. The profile shows a few million clones, about 92% of them singletons. V shed 6 bases and J shed 1 base, with 5 bases lying between them. Germline loops: CDR1 MNHEY, CDR2 SVGAGI. The CDR3 has 12 residues. The clonotype was recovered from a man aged 18 to 30 in good health. Some clones in this sample may be carry-over from other donors' samples. J is TRBJ2-3 and V is TRBV6-5; D is unclear. Sequencing input: naive CD4+ T cells from PBMCs. The subset is: CD45RA+ positively selected. CDR3 sequence (DNA): TGTGCCAGCAGGAAGGGCACAGATACGCAGTATTTT. The encoded protein is CASRKGTDTQYF.